This T cell receptor beta chain was sequenced during a study of T cell responses to AZD1222 COVID-19 vaccine (dated by TCRdb to about 2021). For context, the study as a whole: AZD1222 recipients whose second dose came at about 4 weeks and those whose second dose came at about 12 weeks were combined into one group, since spike-specific TCR depth and breadth did not differ between the two schedules. A total of about 230 trial participants underwent TCR sequencing, of whom about 200 received two doses of AZD1222 and about 26 received two doses of the MenACWY control vaccine. Trial participants were enrolled by age into subgroups of 18-55, 56-69 and 70-plus years, and 148, 28 and 57 TCR-sequenced participants, respectively, were included in these subgroups. Study-wide findings and limitations: The vaccine-associated CD4 TCRs covered the entire spike protein, and the dominant responses fell in regions 160-218 and 743-854. In the small 56-69-year group, the increase in depth fell short of significance, most likely because of low power. Nearly half of unique spike-specific TCRs reportedly recognized epitopes outside regions mutated in the B.1.351 and B.1.1.7 variants. Because no day 14 peak-response samples were available, repertoires were characterized only after the peak T cell response. After two AZD1222 doses, both the breadth and the depth of spike-specific TCRs were significantly higher than at day 0 and than in MenACWY recipients. Conclusions about previously exposed vaccinees were limited because only a handful of AZD1222 recipients were SARS-CoV-2 seropositive at baseline. Participants were mostly white British and included more females than males, and it was suggested by the authors that clonal diversity may have been underestimated.

The sample's time point, from its label and the paper: baseline before first vaccination. Vaccinee samples were obtained from the UK trials COV001 and COV002, which included a single-blind randomized controlled phase 2/3 trial of AZD1222 (ChAdOx1 nCoV-19) in healthy adults. For TCRbeta chain sequencing, PBMC samples were collected from trial participants at day 0 and at day 28 after the second dose. Reading the germline V gene (reference sequence) gives CDR1 LNHDA and CDR2 SQIVND. V and J lose 3 bases and 3 bases, and a span of 10 bases separates them. From cysteine to phenylalanine, the CDR3 is 14 amino acids long. The CDR3 DNA has 42 bases and is translated from base 1. As for this clone: The antigen this receptor binds is unknown. Within one base of it there is no much larger clone, and no base qualities were kept.

The CDR3 regions of human TCRbeta chains were subjected to immunosequencing. For the original study's pipeline: TCRs in the repertoires were compared against a reference library of SARS-CoV-2-specific TCRs that had been generated with the MIRA antigen-specificity platform. Breadth meant the fraction of unique TCRs that were SARS-CoV-2-associated, whereas depth meant the fraction of total T cells that were SARS-CoV-2-associated. Using the MIRA data, each spike-specific TCR was mapped to the spike region that the TCR reacts to and placed in a CD4 or CD8 class. Log10-transformed breadth and depth values were compared by one-way ANOVA with Sidak's multiple comparisons tests. As stored in TCRdb, this immuneACCESS dataset retains in-frame rearrangements with V and J assigned. A fraction of the clones does not appear; measured against another copy, unresolved V genes explain less than half of the discrepancy, and the remainder lacks a known reason. The DNA was the basis for D and trimming; V, J and clone size are from that table. This sample lists 65,000 to 80,000 clones; roughly 87% were detected once. About 23% of the sample goes to the ten largest clones.

Recombination joined TRBV19 with TRBJ2-3; too little of a D gene remains to name it. Source: peripheral blood, taken on day 0 of AZD1222 vaccination. This clonotype was sampled from an adult in good health. DNA sequence: TGTGCCAGTAGTATTAGCCGTGGGACAGATACGCAGTATTTT. It translates to CASSISRGTDTQYF.